This passage covers 21 T cell receptor beta chains from one sample sequenced in a study of T cells expressing NK-cell markers. TCRdb reworked the 5' RACE reads into one entry per CDR3 protein, no DNA. The repertoire shows 550,000 to 600,000 distinct CDR3 sequences; the top ten hold less than 4.5%. Material: blood T cells: a sorted CD56 or NKG2C T cell subset, CD4+ or CD8+ T cells, or bulk PBMC T cells (not recorded which). The receptors were sampled from a man between 18 and 29 years old in good health.

This chain uses TRBV27 with TRBJ2-1; checking the TCRdb D call of TRBD2 is not possible without DNA. Germline CDR1 and CDR2: MNHEY and SMNVEV (reference sequence). The CDR3 contains 16 residues. The CDR3 spells CASSSPGLAGVREQFF.

The chain combines TRBV7-6 with TRBJ2-5; lacking DNA, the TRBD1 call made by TCRdb goes unchecked. Per the germline V gene, CDR1 is SGHVS and CDR2 is FNYEAQ. The CDR3 is 17 amino acids. The CDR3 reads CASSLKASAPGRETQYF.

The rearrangement uses TRBV10-3 and TRBJ2-1; there is no DNA to check the TCRdb D call of TRBD2. Germline V gene sequence: CDR1 ENHRY, CDR2 SYGVKD. This CDR3 region has 17 residues. This CDR3 reads CAISGGGQKSSYNEQFF.

The gene calls are TRBV30 and TRBJ2-1. The germline V gene encodes CDR1 GTSNPN and CDR2 SVGIG (reference sequence). The CDR3 sequence is 11 residues long. This CDR3 reads CAWSFRNEQFF. Together with reference TRBV30 and TRBJ2-1, the CDR3 gives the full variable domain: SQTIHQWPATLVQPVGSPLSLECTVEGTSNPNLYWYRQAAGRGLQLLFYSVGIGQISSEVPQNLSASRPQDRQFILSSKKLLLSDSGFYLCAWSFRNEQFFGPGTRLTVL.

V usage is TRBV19 and J usage is TRBJ2-1; no DNA is available, so the TRBD2 call from TCRdb remains unchecked. Germline CDR1 is LNHDA and CDR2 is SQIVND (reference sequence). The CDR3 spans 15 residues. The CDR3 region is CASSIGGTRSNEQFF.

The chain uses TRBV4-1 and TRBJ2-1; TCRdb's assignment of TRBD1 cannot be checked, as there is no DNA. Germline V gene sequence: CDR1 MGHRA, CDR2 YSYEKL. There are 14 residues in the CDR3. CDR3 in amino acids: CASSKMTGQNEQFF.

The CDR3 loop reads CASSRGLAGAGNEQFF. V usage is TRBV5-6 and J usage is TRBJ2-1; TCRdb designates TRBD2, a call that cannot be tested without DNA. Germline V gives CDR1 SGHDT, CDR2 YYEEEE. CDR3 length equals 16 residues.

V is TRBV20-1 and J is TRBJ2-3. Looked up from germline, CDR1 is DFQATT and CDR2 is SNEGSKA (reference sequence). There are 14 residues in the CDR3. CDR3 loop: CSATMAAQTDTQYF.

The V gene is TRBV3-1, the J gene TRBJ2-5. The CDR3 runs to 11 residues. Germline V lookup: CDR1 LGHDT, CDR2 YNNKEL (reference sequence). The CDR3 spells CASSQEATQYF.

The chain has TRBV20-1 and TRBJ1-6; TCRdb returns TRBD1, unconfirmable since there is no DNA. The CDR3 has 15 amino acids. The V gene's germline CDR1 is DFQATT and CDR2 SNEGSKA (reference sequence). CDR3 sequence: CSASVRGAGNSPLHF.

The chain is built from TRBV7-6 and TRBJ2-1; lacking DNA, the TRBD2 call made by TCRdb goes unchecked. The CDR3 extends over 15 amino acids. Germline lookup yields CDR1 SGHVS and CDR2 FNYEAQ. CDR3 sequence: CASSLGASGSDEQFF.

The chain is built from TRBV9 and TRBJ2-1; TCRdb names TRBD1, which stays unverified in the absence of DNA. CDR3 length: 16 amino acids. The germline V gene has CDR1 SGDLS and CDR2 YYNGEE. This CDR3 reads CASSPGWLASYNEQFF.

The rearrangement joins TRBV6-1 to TRBJ2-1. This CDR3 has 18 residues. Germline assignment: CDR1 MNHNS and CDR2 SASEGT. This chain's CDR3 is CASSLMVRAQSPYNEQFF.

The chain has TRBV12-3 or TRBV12-4 and TRBJ2-2; without DNA, the TCRdb call of TRBD2 cannot be checked. The length of the CDR3 is 14 residues. The CDR3 is CASSRGAVSGELFF.

The chain couples TRBV5-1 to TRBJ2-1; lacking DNA, the TRBD2 call made by TCRdb goes unchecked. This CDR3 is 16 amino acids long. The germline gives CDR1 SGHRS, CDR2 YFSETQ. The CDR3 loop reads CASSLGAGGPSNEQFF.

V and J are TRBV12-3 or TRBV12-4 and TRBJ2-1. This CDR3 contains 12 residues. The CDR3 loop is CASSPINNEQFF.

V usage is TRBV7-9 and J usage is TRBJ1-5. Germline loops: CDR1 SEHNR, CDR2 FQNEAQ (reference sequence). This CDR3 region has 14 residues. CDR3 sequence: CASSNTSANQPQHF. The full variable domain, its missing parts supplied by reference TRBV7-9 and TRBJ1-5, is DTGVSQNPRHKITKRGQNVTFRCDPISEHNRLYWYRQTLGQGPEFLTYFQNEAQLEKSRLLSDRFSAERPKGSFSTLEIQRTEQGDSAMYLCASSNTSANQPQHFGDGTRLSIL.

The chain employs TRBV29-1 and TRBJ2-3; the D call from TCRdb, TRBD1, cannot be confirmed without DNA. This CDR3 comprises 16 residues. Looked up from germline, CDR1 is SQVTM and CDR2 is ANQGSEA. The CDR3 region is CSVEDRDRLGVDTQYF.

The CDR3 here is CASSLAPRGNTEAFF. V usage is TRBV7-6 and J usage is TRBJ1-1; TCRdb lists TRBD1, though no DNA is available to test this call. The CDR3 runs to 15 residues. Germline CDR1 SGHVS, CDR2 FNYEAQ.

This chain links TRBV7-8 with TRBJ2-5; TCRdb indicates TRBD1, and absent DNA this call remains unverified. The CDR3 runs 14 residues. The germline V gene has CDR1 SGHVS and CDR2 FQNEAQ. This CDR3 is CASSPGRTKETQYF.

This chain links TRBV7-9 with TRBJ2-7; with no DNA, the TCRdb D assignment of TRBD1 cannot be verified. The CDR3 is 12 residues long. The germline V gene has CDR1 SEHNR and CDR2 FQNEAQ (reference sequence). CDR3 residues: CASSSTEYEQYF.